Below, one TCR beta chain is given with its context. The sample is drawn from a study of blood T cells in healthy people across ages. With a J-beta primer mix and a sample-barcoded 5' primer, a second PCR ran roughly 6 to 11 cycles. Each cDNA molecule was tagged by a template-switch adaptor that had 12 random nucleotides. One entry per CDR3 protein results from TCRdb running MiXCR on the 5' RACE reads. The table has some 1 million distinct CDR3 sequences, more than 40% seen once. The individuals who served as donors were healthy Caucasians living in Russia, aged roughly 6 to 95. Per-sample PBMC isolation yielded at least 6 million cells. CDR3 size: 16 residues. The J segment lost 2 bases and the V segment lost 2 bases, leaving 9 bases of the junction unmatched. CDR1 is MDHEN, CDR2 SYDVKM, per germline.

Source material: blood. This sequence originates from a woman between 55 and 75 years old in good health. The chain couples TRBV28 to TRBJ2-7; 7 bases are shared with TRBD1. The CDR3, as DNA: TGTGCCAGCAGTTTACTGTTTCTAGACAGGGCCTACGAGCAGTACTTC. It encodes CASSLLFLDRAYEQYF.